This TCR beta chain was retrieved from a study of CD8 T cells in Susac syndrome. Sequencing targeted TCR beta in blood CD8+ and CD4+ T cells. Matched for age and sex, the controls were healthy donors. Both CD4+ and CD8+ T cells were negatively isolated, and TEMRA cells underwent FACS enrichment. V shed 0 bases, J shed 0 bases, and the junction held 7 bases outside the gene matches. The CDR3 sequence is 18 residues long. RNA in amounts of roughly 0.5 to 1 ug was reverse transcribed with random hexamers. The immunoSEQ assay covered 54 Vbeta and 13 Jbeta segments for CDR3. TCRdb re-called the immunoSEQ multiplex PCR reads with MiXCR, one entry per CDR3 protein. The sample has approximately 170,000 distinct CDR3 sequences; just over 90% are singletons.

The rearrangement links TRBV23-1 to TRBJ1-4; TRBD1 matches 7 bases. TRBV23-1 is classed as an ORF, of uncertain function. Specimen: CD4+ T cells from PBMCs. The TCR comes from a human donor in good health. DNA for the CDR3: TGCGCCAGCAGTCAATCGGGAGACAGGGCATCAACTAATGAAAAACTGTTTTTT. It translates to CASSQSGDRASTNEKLFF.